This TCR beta chain is drawn from a study of shared clonotypes between healthy human individuals. Remarks on this clone: Its specificity is unknown.

TCRdb's table, derived via immunoSEQ multiplex PCR, lists solely in-frame clones and lacks some. The repertoire holds hundreds of thousands of clones, with around nine tenths as singletons. Together with CD45RO+ cells, CCR7-negative CD45RA+ TemRA cells were included in CD8 memory. Study-wide points: Generation probabilities were higher for clonotypes shared across all four sorted-subset donors than for unshared ones. Researchers sampled only blood; tissue repertoires likely differ.

The receptor was isolated from a man between 18 and 35 years old in good health. Sample: memory CD8+ T cells sorted from blood. Subset meaning: CD45RO+ cells pooled with CCR7-negative TemRA cells.

The CDR3 DNA reads TGTGCCAGCAGTTTTGTAGGATCCACTGAAGCTTTCTTT. Residues: CASSFVGSTEAFF. The chain uses TRBV27 and TRBJ1-1; D not certain. Germline values: CDR1 MNHEY, CDR2 SMNVEV (reference sequence). The CDR3 has 13 amino acids. The V end lost 3 bases, the J end lost 4 bases, and 9 bases lay between the germline ends.